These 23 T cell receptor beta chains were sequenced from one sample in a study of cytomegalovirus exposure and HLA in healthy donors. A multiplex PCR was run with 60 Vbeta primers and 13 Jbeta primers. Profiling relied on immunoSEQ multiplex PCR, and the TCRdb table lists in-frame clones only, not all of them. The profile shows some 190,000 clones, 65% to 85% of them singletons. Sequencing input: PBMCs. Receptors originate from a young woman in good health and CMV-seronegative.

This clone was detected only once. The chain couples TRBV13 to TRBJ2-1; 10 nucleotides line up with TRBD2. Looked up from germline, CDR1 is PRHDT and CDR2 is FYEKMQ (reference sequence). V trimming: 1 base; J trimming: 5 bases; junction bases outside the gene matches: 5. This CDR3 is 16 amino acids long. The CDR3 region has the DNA TGTGCCAGCAGCTTAGCTAGCGGGGGCGATCACAATGAGCAGTTCTTC. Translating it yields CASSLASGGDHNEQFF. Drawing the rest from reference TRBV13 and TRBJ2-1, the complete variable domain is AAGVIQSPRHLIKEKRETATLKCYPIPRHDTVYWYQQGPGQDPQFLISFYEKMQSDKGSIPDRFSAQQFSDYHSELNMSSLELGDSALYFCASSLASGGDHNEQFFGPGTRLTVL.

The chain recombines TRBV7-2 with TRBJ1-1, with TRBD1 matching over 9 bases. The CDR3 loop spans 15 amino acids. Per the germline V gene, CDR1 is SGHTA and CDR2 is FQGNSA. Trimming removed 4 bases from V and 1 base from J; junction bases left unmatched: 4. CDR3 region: CASSSTGGRNTEAFF. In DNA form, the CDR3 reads TGTGCCAGCAGCTCTACAGGGGGCAGGAACACTGAAGCTTTCTTT.

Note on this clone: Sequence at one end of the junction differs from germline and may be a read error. CDR3 region: CASSLPPGSGSYNGQFF. The CDR3 nucleotides are TGTGCCAGCAGCTTACCCCCAGGTTCGGGGTCCTACAATGGGCAGTTCTTC. The rearrangement uses TRBV5-4 and TRBJ2-1; possible D gene TRBD2, 5 bases. Germline assignment: CDR1 SGHNT and CDR2 YYREEE (reference sequence). The CDR3 consists of 17 residues.

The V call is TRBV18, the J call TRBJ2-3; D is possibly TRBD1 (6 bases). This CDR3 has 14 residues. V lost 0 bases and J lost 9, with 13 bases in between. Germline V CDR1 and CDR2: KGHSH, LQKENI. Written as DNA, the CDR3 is TGTGCCAGCTCACCACCGGGAGACAGGCGGACGCAGTATTTT. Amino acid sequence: CASSPPGDRRTQYF.

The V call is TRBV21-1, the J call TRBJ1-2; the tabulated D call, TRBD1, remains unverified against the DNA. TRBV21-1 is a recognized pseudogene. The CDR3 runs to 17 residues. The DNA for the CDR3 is TGTGCCAGCAGCGAAACTTACCGCAGACAGGTCCCCTATGGCTACACCTTC. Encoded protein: CASSETYRRQVPYGYTF.

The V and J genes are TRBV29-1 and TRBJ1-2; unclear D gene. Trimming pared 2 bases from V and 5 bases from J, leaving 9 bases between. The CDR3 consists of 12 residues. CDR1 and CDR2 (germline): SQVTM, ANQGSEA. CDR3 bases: TGCAGCGTTGAAACAGTCGGTTATGGCTACACCTTC. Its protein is CSVETVGYGYTF.

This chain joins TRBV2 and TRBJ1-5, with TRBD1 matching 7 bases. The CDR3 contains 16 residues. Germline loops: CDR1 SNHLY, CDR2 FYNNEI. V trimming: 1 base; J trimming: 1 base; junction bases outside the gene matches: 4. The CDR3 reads CASSEGQGWSNQPQHF. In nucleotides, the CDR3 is TGTGCCAGCAGTGAAGGACAGGGCTGGAGCAATCAGCCCCAGCATTTT.

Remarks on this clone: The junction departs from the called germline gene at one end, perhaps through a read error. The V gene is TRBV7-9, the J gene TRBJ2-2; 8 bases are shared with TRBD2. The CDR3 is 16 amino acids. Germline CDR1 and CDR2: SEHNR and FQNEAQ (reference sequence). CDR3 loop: CSSSPSQPGGPGELFF. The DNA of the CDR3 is TGTTCCAGCAGCCCTTCCCAACCGGGAGGGCCCGGGGAGCTGTTTTTT.

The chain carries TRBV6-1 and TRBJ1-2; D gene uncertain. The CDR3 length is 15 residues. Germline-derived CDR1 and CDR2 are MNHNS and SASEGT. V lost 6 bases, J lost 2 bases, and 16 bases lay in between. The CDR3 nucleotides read TGTGCCAGCAGATCCGACATCGTATCCAACTATGGCTACACCTTC. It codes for CASRSDIVSNYGYTF.

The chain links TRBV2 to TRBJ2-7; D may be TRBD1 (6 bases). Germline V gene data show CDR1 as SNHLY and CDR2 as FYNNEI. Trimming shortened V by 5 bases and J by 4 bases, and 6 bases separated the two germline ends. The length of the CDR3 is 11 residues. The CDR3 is CASSQGYEQYF. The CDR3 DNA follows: TGTGCCAGCAGTCAGGGGTACGAGCAGTACTTC.

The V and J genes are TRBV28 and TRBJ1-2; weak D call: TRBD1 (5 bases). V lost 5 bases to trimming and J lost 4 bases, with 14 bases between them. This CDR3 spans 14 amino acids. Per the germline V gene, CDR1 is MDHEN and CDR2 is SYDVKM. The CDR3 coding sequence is TGTGCCAGCAGTCCCCGGGGGTCCTTCTATGGCTACACCTTC. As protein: CASSPRGSFYGYTF.

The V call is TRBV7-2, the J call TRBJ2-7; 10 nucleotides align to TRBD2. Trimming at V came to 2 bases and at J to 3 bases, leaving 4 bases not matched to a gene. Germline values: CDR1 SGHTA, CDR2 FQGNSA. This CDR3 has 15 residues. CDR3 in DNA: TGTGCCAGCAGCTTATCCACTAGCGGGGTCTACGAGCAGTACTTC. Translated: CASSLSTSGVYEQYF.

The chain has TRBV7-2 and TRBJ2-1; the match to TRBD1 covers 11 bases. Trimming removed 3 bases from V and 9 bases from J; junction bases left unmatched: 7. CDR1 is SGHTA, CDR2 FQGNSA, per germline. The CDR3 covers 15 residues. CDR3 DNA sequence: TGTGCCAGCAGCTTTTCCGGGACAGGGGGACGTGAGCAGTTCTTC. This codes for CASSFSGTGGREQFF.

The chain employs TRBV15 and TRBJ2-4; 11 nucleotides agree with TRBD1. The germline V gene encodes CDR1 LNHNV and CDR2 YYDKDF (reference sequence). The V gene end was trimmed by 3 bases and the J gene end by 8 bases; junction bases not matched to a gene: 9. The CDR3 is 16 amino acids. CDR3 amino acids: CATSSLSGTGGDIQYF. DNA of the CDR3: TGTGCCACCAGCAGTTTATCCGGGACAGGGGGAGACATTCAGTACTTC.

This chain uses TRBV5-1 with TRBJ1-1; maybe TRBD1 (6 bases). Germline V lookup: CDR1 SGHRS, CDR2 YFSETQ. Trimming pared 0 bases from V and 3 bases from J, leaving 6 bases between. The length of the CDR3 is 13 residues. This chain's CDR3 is CASSLDRDTEAFF. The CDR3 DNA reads TGCGCCAGCAGCTTGGACAGGGACACTGAAGCTTTCTTT. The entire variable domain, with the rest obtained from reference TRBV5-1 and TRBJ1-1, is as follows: KAGVTQTPRYLIKTRGQQVTLSCSPISGHRSVSWYQQTPGQGLQFLFEYFSETQRNKGNFPGRFSGRQFSNSRSEMNVSTLELGDSALYLCASSLDRDTEAFFGQGTRLTVV.

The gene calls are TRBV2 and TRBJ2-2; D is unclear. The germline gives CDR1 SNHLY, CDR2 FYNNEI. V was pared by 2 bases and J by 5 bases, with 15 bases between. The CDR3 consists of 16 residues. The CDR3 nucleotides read TGTGCCAGCAGTGAATTGTCCACCTCCGGGACCGGGGAGCTGTTTTTT. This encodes CASSELSTSGTGELFF.

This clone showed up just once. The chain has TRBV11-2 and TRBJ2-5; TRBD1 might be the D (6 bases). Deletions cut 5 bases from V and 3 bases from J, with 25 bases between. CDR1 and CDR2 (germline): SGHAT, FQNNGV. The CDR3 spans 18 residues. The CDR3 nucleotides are TGTGCCAGCAGCACCCACGGGACACCTCAAATGGGGAAAGAGACCCAGTACTTC. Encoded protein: CASSTHGTPQMGKETQYF.

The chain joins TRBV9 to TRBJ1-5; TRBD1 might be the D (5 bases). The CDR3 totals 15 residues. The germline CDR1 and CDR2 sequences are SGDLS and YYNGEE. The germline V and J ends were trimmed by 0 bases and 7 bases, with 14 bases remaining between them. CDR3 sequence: CASSVVGGVGQPQHF. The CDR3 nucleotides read TGTGCCAGCAGCGTAGTCGGGGGTGTGGGGCAGCCCCAGCATTTT.

The CDR3 loop reads CASSTGTGVTGELFF. The CDR3 DNA follows: TGTGCCAGTTCGACGGGGACAGGGGTCACCGGGGAGCTGTTTTTT. The chain links TRBV19 to TRBJ2-2; 10 bases fit TRBD1. The CDR3 length is 15 residues. The V and J ends lost 8 bases and 4 bases, in that order; junction bases with no gene match: 7. Per the germline V gene, CDR1 is LNHDA and CDR2 is SQIVND (reference sequence).

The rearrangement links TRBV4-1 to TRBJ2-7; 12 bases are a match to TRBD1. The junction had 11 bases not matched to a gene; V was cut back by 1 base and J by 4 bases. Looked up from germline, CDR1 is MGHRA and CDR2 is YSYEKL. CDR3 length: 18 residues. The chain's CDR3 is CASSQVPGTGGLGYEQYF. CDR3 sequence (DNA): TGCGCCAGCAGCCAAGTGCCCGGGACAGGGGGCTTGGGGTACGAGCAGTACTTC.

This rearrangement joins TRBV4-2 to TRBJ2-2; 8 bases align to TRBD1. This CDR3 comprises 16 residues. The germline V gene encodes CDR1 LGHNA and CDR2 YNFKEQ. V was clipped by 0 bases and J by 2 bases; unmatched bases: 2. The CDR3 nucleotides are TGTGCCAGCAGCCAAGAGACAGGGGCAAACACCGGGGAGCTGTTTTTT. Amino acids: CASSQETGANTGELFF.

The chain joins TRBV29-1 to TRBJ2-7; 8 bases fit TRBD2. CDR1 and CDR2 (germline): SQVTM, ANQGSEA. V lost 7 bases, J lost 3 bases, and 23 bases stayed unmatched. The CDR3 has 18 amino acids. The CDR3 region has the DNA TGCAGCGGTACTAGCGGCACGATCCCCGGGCGGGGGAGCTACGAGCAGTACTTC. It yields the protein CSGTSGTIPGRGSYEQYF.

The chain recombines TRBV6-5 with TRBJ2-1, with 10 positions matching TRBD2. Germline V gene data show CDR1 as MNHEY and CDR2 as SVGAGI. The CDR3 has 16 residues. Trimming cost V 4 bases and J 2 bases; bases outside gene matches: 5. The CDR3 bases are TGTGCCAGCAGTTCTGCTGGGACTAGCGCCTACAATGAGCAGTTCTTC. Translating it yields CASSSAGTSAYNEQFF.